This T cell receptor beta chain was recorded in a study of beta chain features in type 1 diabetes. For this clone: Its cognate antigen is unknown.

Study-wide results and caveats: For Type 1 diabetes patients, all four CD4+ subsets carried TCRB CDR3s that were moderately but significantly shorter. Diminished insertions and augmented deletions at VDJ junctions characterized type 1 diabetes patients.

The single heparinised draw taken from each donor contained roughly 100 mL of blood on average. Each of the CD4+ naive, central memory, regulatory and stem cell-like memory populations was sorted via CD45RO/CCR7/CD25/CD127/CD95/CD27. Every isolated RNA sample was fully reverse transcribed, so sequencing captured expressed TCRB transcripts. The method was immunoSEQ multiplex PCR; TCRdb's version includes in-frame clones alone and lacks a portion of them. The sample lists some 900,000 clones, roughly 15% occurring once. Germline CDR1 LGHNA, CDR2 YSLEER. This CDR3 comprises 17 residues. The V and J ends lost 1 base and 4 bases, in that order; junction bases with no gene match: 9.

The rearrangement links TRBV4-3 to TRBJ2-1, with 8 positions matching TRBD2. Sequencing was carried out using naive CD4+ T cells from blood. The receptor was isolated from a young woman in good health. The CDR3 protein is CASSQGPAGVGYNEQFF. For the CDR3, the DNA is TGCGCCAGCAGCCAAGGTCCAGCGGGAGTCGGATACAATGAGCAGTTCTTC.